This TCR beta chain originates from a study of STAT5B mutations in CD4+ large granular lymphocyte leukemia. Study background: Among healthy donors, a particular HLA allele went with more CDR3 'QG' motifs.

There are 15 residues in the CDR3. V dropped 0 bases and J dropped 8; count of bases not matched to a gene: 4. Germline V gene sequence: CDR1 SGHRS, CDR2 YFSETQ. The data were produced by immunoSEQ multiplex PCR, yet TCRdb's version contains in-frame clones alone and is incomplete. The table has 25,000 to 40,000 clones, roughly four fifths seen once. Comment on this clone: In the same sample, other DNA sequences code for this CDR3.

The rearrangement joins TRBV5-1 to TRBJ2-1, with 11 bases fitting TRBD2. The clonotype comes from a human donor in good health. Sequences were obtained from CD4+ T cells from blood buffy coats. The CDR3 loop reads CASSLGLAGGDEQFF. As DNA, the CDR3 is TGCGCCAGCAGCTTGGGTCTAGCGGGAGGCGATGAGCAGTTCTTC.